The next 10 T cell receptor beta chains were all read from a single sample in a study of T-cell reconstitution after alpha-beta-depleted transplantation in children. TCRbeta library construction was performed incorporating unique molecular identifiers. TCRdb recomputed calls from the PCR reads with MiXCR, one row per CDR3 protein. The repertoire holds approximately 32,000 distinct CDR3 sequences, with approximately 6.5% as singletons. Study-wide points: The study reportedly traced alpha-beta T cells about two months after transplant to several hundred expanded graft clones.

Their antigen targets remain unknown. The sequencing here drew on peripheral blood, taken 60 days after TCRalphabeta/CD19-depleted stem cell transplant. These TCRs come from a child less than two years old who had a stem cell transplant for acute myeloid leukemia, so the T cells may come from the graft donor.

This clonotype has a count of ten or more. V and J are TRBV25-1 and TRBJ1-4, with TRBD1 identical over 9 bases. Germline V gives CDR1 MGHDK, CDR2 SYGVNS. The CDR3 is 12 amino acids. The J segment lost 10 bases and the V segment lost 7 bases, leaving 4 bases of the junction unmatched. The CDR3 loop reads CASTGTGRKLFF. The CDR3 DNA reads TGTGCCAGCACCGGGACAGGGAGAAAACTGTTTTTT.

Many counts were recorded for this clonotype. CDR3 DNA: TGTGCCATCAGTGAGTATGAAACCGACAACGAGCAGTACTTC. Translating it yields CAISEYETDNEQYF. The rearrangement links TRBV10-3 to TRBJ2-7; D unresolved. V was pared by 1 base and J by 5 bases, with 12 bases between. The CDR3 sequence is 14 residues long. CDR1 and CDR2 from the germline V gene are ENHRY and SYGVKD.

This clonotype was observed at least ten times. This chain connects TRBV27 to TRBJ2-2; 9 nucleotides line up with TRBD2. V was clipped by 5 bases and J by 7 bases; unmatched bases: 2. This CDR3 has 13 amino acids. Germline V gene sequence: CDR1 MNHEY, CDR2 SMNVEV (reference sequence). The CDR3 reads CASSVSGGGELFF. The CDR3 coding sequence is TGTGCCAGCAGTGTTAGCGGGGGCGGGGAGCTGTTTTTT.

This clonotype occurred many times. V gene TRBV7-2 combines with J gene TRBJ2-7, with D uncertain. The V end lost 5 bases, the J end lost 0 bases, and 8 bases lay between the germline ends. This CDR3 has 13 amino acids. In germline, CDR1 is SGHTA, CDR2 FQGNSA. This chain's CDR3 is CASSPTSSYEQYF. In nucleotides, the CDR3 is TGTGCCAGCAGCCCCACTTCCTCCTACGAGCAGTACTTC.

This clonotype was recorded many times. The chain carries TRBV7-2 and TRBJ2-6; D is undetermined. Germline CDR1 SGHTA, CDR2 FQGNSA. This CDR3 comprises 14 residues. With 2 bases removed from V and 0 bases from J, the gap between germline ends came to 2 bases. CDR3 region: CASSLISGANVLTF. In DNA, the CDR3 is TGTGCCAGCAGCTTAATCTCTGGGGCCAACGTCCTGACTTTC.

This clonotype was seen repeatedly, ten times or more. The V and J genes are TRBV29-1 and TRBJ1-3; D is uncertain. The CDR3 spans 12 residues. Trimming cost V 7 bases and J 0 bases, with 7 bases left between them. Per the germline V gene, CDR1 is SQVTM and CDR2 is ANQGSEA. CDR3 sequence: CSGRFSGNTIYF. The CDR3 region has the DNA TGCAGCGGACGCTTCTCTGGAAACACCATATATTTT. Supplemented by reference TRBV29-1 and TRBJ1-3, the full variable domain reads SAVISQKPSRDICQRGTSLTIQCQVDSQVTMMFWYRQQPGQSLTLIATANQGSEATYESGFVIDKFPISRPNLTFSTLTVSNMSPEDSSIYLCSGRFSGNTIYFGEGSWLTVV.

This clonotype occurred many times. V is TRBV7-9 and J is TRBJ1-1; D unclear. The CDR3 sequence is 13 residues long. V was trimmed by 3 bases and J by 7 bases, leaving 12 bases between them. Germline CDR1 and CDR2: SEHNR and FQNEAQ (reference sequence). The CDR3 coding sequence is TGTGCCAGCAGCTTGCAATCGGGCGGTGAAGCTTTCTTT. Its protein is CASSLQSGGEAFF.

Ten or more counts support this clonotype. The V call is TRBV28, the J call TRBJ1-1, with no clear D. The CDR3 length is 12 residues. The germline CDR1 and CDR2 sequences are MDHEN and SYDVKM. The V and J ends lost 3 bases and 3 bases respectively, with 5 bases between them. In DNA, the CDR3 is TGTGCCAGCAGTTTGTCGGACACTGAAGCTTTCTTT. It yields the protein CASSLSDTEAFF.

There are many counts of this clonotype. This chain joins TRBV20-1 and TRBJ2-1; weak D call: TRBD2 (6 bases). This CDR3 contains 12 residues. The germline gives CDR1 DFQATT, CDR2 SNEGSKA (reference sequence). V gave up 6 bases and J gave up 9 bases, with 15 bases separating them. The CDR3 DNA reads as TGCAGTGCCCGGGACTCCTCTTTTGAGCAGTTCTTC. Encoded protein: CSARDSSFEQFF.

This rearrangement joins TRBV5-5 to TRBJ2-1, with TRBD2 as a possible D gene (6 bases). CDR1 and CDR2 from the germline V gene are SGHKS and YYEKEE (reference sequence). The CDR3 is 14 amino acids. V lost 0 bases to trimming and J lost 8 bases, with 12 bases between them. The DNA for the CDR3 is TGTGCCAGCAGCTTGGGCCCAGCGGGTGATGAGCAGTTCTTC. It codes for CASSLGPAGDEQFF. Full variable domain (missing parts from reference TRBV5-5 and TRBJ2-1): DAGVTQSPTHLIKTRGQQVTLRCSPISGHKSVSWYQQVLGQGPQFIFQYYEKEERGRGNFPDRFSARQFPNYSSELNVNALLLGDSALYLCASSLGPAGDEQFFGPGTRLTVL.